The clone carrying this T cell receptor beta chain was found many times. Its specificity is unknown. There are 16 residues in the CDR3. Germline CDR1 reads PRHDT; CDR2 reads FYEKMQ (reference sequence). Deletions cut 0 bases from V and 7 bases from J, with 18 bases between. Combining a sample-barcoded 5' primer with a J-beta primer mix, a second PCR ran for roughly 7 to 11 cycles. MiXCR, applied by TCRdb to the 5' RACE reads, yields one record per CDR3 protein. The sample has 750,000 to 1,000,000 distinct CDR3 sequences, about 29% seen once. The data stem from a study of blood T cells in healthy people across ages. Study outcomes and limitations: Long-lived donors carried more naive CD4+ cells and greater diversity than aged donors.

The sample was also reused in another study, on T cells of mothers and their children. This second report adds: Using approximately 1.5 ug per 15 ul, all extracted RNA underwent cDNA synthesis. For related and unrelated pairs alike, thymic selection shapes TCR recombination output similarly.

Sequencing used blood. This TCR was sampled from a woman aged 40 to 50 in good health. The V call is TRBV13, the J call TRBJ1-2; tentative D call: TRBD1 (6 bases). The CDR3 nucleotides are TGTGCCAGCAGCTTAGGAGCTGGACAGTCTCGCGGTGGCTACACCTTC. Residues: CASSLGAGQSRGGYTF.